The source of this TCR beta chain is a study of T cell clonality in common variable immunodeficiency. This CDR3 comprises 13 residues. V dropped 6 bases and J dropped 5 bases, with 11 bases sitting between them. This clone was observed many times. The read stops 3 residues short of the end of the CDR3; the missing end is completed from the germline J gene. The assay was immunoSEQ multiplex PCR, and TCRdb's table has in-frame clones only and misses some. The sample yields about 40,000 clones, without any singletons. This rearrangement joins TRBV12-3 or TRBV12-4 to TRBJ2-4, with a weak D call TRBD2 (5 bases). The specimen sequenced was peripheral blood mononuclear cells. The sequence was collected from a person aged 18 to 70 in good health. The CDR3: CASSVGVQNIQYF. The CDR3 bases that were read are TGTGCCAGCAGCGTCGGGGTTCAAAACATT.